The text below deals with one TCR beta chain. Recruited during active infection, patients (from Seattle) were subsequently followed longitudinally. In the original workflow: Quantification of nucleated cells was approximated via reference gene primer amplification. The repertoire was sequenced with immunoSEQ multiplex PCR; TCRdb's copy has only in-frame clones and lacks some. D and trimming were read from the DNA, whereas the V and J calls and clone size are those reported in that table. This sample has approximately 290,000 clones, with 84% found just once. The data were obtained in a study of blood T cell repertoires in COVID-19. Whole-study context: Some COVID-19 samples were acute and others convalescent; all came from the United States, Italy and Spain. PBMCs, B-cell-depleted T cells, or T cells provided the cDNA or gDNA that made up the material.

The sequence was collected from a person aged 65-85 years with COVID-19, enrolled during active disease. Input material: peripheral blood.

The CDR3 coding sequence is TGTGCCAGTAGTATAGACAGGGGGAAAAACATTCAGTACTTC. Amino acids: CASSIDRGKNIQYF. This rearrangement joins TRBV19 to TRBJ2-4; 7 bases match TRBD1. The CDR3 spans 14 residues. The germline gives CDR1 LNHDA, CDR2 SQIVND (reference sequence). Trimming cost V 0 bases and J 4 bases; bases outside gene matches: 0. The entire variable domain, with the rest obtained from reference TRBV19 and TRBJ2-4, is as follows: DGGITQSPKYLFRKEGQNVTLSCEQNLNHDAMYWYRQDPGQGLRLIYYSQIVNDFQKGDIAEGYSVSREKKESFPLTVTSAQKNPTAFYLCASSIDRGKNIQYFGAGTRLSVL.